Listed here is a single T cell receptor beta chain. Its antigen is currently unknown. V was clipped by 3 bases and J by 14 bases; unmatched bases: 6. CDR1 MDHEN and CDR2 SYDVKM come from the germline V gene. The CDR3 spans 13 residues. This entry belongs to a study of cytomegalovirus exposure and HLA in healthy donors. Both 60 Vbeta primers and 13 Jbeta primers went into the PCR. Produced via immunoSEQ multiplex PCR; TCRdb's table is partial and in-frame only. The sample includes around 90,000 clones, 70% to 85% of them seen just once. Study results and caveats: TCR beta chains numbering 164 were designated cytomegalovirus-associated. A later analysis showed that HLA-associated TCR beta chains had undergone more clonal expansion than equally common others. A later analysis found common viral pathogens apparently linked to several of the most significant clusters.

At sampling all donors were nominally healthy, likely with unrecorded immune exposures. This rearrangement joins TRBV28 to TRBJ1-6, with 8 nucleotides matching TRBD1. The sequence derives from a man over 45 in good health and CMV-seronegative. The sample taken for sequencing was PBMCs. In DNA form, the CDR3 reads TGTGCCAGCAGTTTGGGACAGGTTCCGACCCTCCACTTT. It yields the protein CASSLGQVPTLHF.